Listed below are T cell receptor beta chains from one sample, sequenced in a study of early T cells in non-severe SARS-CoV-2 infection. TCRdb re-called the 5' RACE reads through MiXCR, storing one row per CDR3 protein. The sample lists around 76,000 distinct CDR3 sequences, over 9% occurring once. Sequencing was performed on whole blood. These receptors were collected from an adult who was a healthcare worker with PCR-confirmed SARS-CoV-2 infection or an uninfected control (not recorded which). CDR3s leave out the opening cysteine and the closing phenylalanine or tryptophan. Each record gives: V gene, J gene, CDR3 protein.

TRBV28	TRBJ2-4	ASRTGTGAIQY
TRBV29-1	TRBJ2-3	SVRAGGTDTQY
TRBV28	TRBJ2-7	ASSKGGGVLYEQY
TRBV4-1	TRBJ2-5	ASSQGLAGTPRETQY
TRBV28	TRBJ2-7	ASTTPRTLPSDEQY
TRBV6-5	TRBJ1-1	ASSYRGSGDTEAF
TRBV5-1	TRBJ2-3	ASNPGTSFDTQY
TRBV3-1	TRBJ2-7	ASSRTRDEQY
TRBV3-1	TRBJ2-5	ASSQDLLRETQY
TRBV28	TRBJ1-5	ASSFPQDQPQH
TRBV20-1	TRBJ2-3	SAGGTSGTDTQY
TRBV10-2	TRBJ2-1	ASSPTGPEYNEQF
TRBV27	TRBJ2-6	ASSRDRLGANVLT
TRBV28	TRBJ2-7	ASSRPGNPSSYEQY
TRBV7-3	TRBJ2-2	ASSLLVTGELF
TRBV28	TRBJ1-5	ASSLNPPQH
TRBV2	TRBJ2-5	ASRGPGLAGYQETQY
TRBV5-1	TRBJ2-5	ASSLVGEETQY
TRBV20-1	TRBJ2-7	SAREGSGRAYEQY
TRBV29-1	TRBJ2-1	SVRDGISEQF
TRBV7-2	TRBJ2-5	ASSSFRETQY
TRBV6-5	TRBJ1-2	ASSYSTTGLSSGYT
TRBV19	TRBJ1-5	ASSLDGFNQPQH
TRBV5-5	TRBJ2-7	ASSLGLAGLTYEQY
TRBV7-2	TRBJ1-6	ASSNDLNSPLH
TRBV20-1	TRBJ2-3	SAPWTDTQY
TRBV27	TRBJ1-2	ASSLDRGEAGYT
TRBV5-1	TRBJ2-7	ASSSSGGSYEQY
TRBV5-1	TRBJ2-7	ASSPGTSGFYEQY
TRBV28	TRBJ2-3	ASNQYGRGATQY
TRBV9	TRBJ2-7	ASSPRPQVSYEQY
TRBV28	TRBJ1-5	ASSLASTTDSYSNQPQH
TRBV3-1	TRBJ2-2	ASSSGLAGVFGTGELF
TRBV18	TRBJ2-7	ASAQGASTYEQY
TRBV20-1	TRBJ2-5	SAKFYESTQY
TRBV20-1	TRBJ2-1	TPTSGRTLNEQF
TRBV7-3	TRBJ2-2	ASSLPEAGELF
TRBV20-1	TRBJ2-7	SARDRTGRNEQY
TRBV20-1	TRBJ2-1	SAVMRGKGWNEQF
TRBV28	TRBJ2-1	ASSSTLRGQF
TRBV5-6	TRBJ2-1	ASSLVGSPGNEQF
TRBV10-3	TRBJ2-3	AAGVGTPGTDTQY
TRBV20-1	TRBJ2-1	SASWPSDFHEQF
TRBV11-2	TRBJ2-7	ASSLDLSGSPSYEQY
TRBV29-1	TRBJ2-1	SVSTSGYNEQF
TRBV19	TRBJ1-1	ASEDVGYTEAF
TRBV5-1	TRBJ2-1	ASGWGGIYNEQF
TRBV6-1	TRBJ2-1	ASSERRGGGNEQF
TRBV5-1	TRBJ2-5	ASSPVTSGSWETQY
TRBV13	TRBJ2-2	ASALGNTGELF
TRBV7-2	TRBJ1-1	ASRPGGYTEAF
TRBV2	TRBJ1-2	ASRDDRRTNYGYT
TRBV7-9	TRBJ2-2	ASSSPSGTNTGELF
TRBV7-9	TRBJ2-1	ASSLIAGAAHNEQF